Listed here is a single T cell receptor (beta chain). Its target is not known. This specimen comes from a study of T cell responses to AZD1222 COVID-19 vaccine. Study-wide points: Receipt of two AZD1222 doses was followed by a rise in Spike-specific TCR breadth and depth. Only six or seven AZD1222 recipients were seropositive at baseline. The study reported that nearly half of spike-specific TCRs target unmutated variant regions.

The table came from immunoSEQ multiplex PCR; TCRdb's copy has only in-frame clones and leaves some out. Of roughly 200,000 clones in the sample, approximately 94% were seen once. V shed 5 bases, J shed 5 bases, and the junction held 8 bases outside the gene matches. Per the germline V gene, CDR1 is MDHEN and CDR2 is SYDVKM. CDR3 length equals 15 residues. The input for sequencing was peripheral blood, taken on day 0 of MenACWY control vaccination. This clonotype was sampled from an adult in good health. The V gene is TRBV28, the J gene TRBJ2-7; 11 bases map to TRBD2. CDR3 DNA: TGTGCCAGCAGTGAAGTGACTAGCGGGATCCACGAGCAGTACTTC. Its translation: CASSEVTSGIHEQYF.